Below, 8 T cell receptor beta chains from the same sample are listed, as sequenced in a study of blood T cell repertoires in COVID-19. Produced via immunoSEQ multiplex PCR; TCRdb's table is partial and in-frame only. Counted here are a few hundred thousand clones, about 83% occurring once; the ten biggest clones make up roughly 1.3%. Sequenced input: peripheral blood. All receptors derive from a woman aged 45-59 years with acute or convalescent COVID-19.

The chain joins TRBV5-5 to TRBJ1-1; tentative D call: TRBD1 (5 bases). The germline V and J ends were trimmed by 4 bases and 1 base, with 8 bases remaining between them. The CDR3 runs to 13 residues. Germline loops: CDR1 SGHKS, CDR2 YYEKEE (reference sequence). The CDR3 DNA reads as TGTGCCAGCAGCGTTCAGGGGAACACTGAAGCTTTCTTT. Protein: CASSVQGNTEAFF.

This clone was observed a single time. The V gene is TRBV7-2, the J gene TRBJ2-5; 7 positions agree with TRBD2. V was pared by 5 bases and J by 3 bases, with 9 bases of the junction left unmatched. This CDR3 is built from 15 residues. Germline V gene sequence: CDR1 SGHTA, CDR2 FQGNSA. CDR3 in amino acids: CASSLTGGPEETQYF. The CDR3, as DNA: TGTGCCAGCAGCCTGACGGGAGGCCCTGAAGAGACCCAGTACTTC.

The V and J genes are TRBV19 and TRBJ2-3, with D possibly matching TRBD2 (6 bases). The CDR3 spans 17 residues. The germline V gene has CDR1 LNHDA and CDR2 SQIVND (reference sequence). Trimming shortened V by 3 bases and J by 0 bases, and 16 bases separated the two germline ends. The CDR3 DNA reads as TGTGCCAGTAGTATTGCGAAGGGACTCCACAGCACAGATACGCAGTATTTT. It is translated as CASSIAKGLHSTDTQYF.

The chain is built from TRBV11-3 and TRBJ2-2; 7 bases map to TRBD1. Germline V gene lookup returns CDR1 SGHNT and CDR2 YENEEA. V trimming: 1 base; J trimming: 6 bases; junction bases outside the gene matches: 5. CDR3 size: 15 residues. The CDR3 DNA is TGTGCCAGCAGCTTAGTTAAGGGGGCGGCCGGGGAGCTGTTTTTT. As protein: CASSLVKGAAGELFF.

V gene TRBV7-2 combines with J gene TRBJ1-6, with D perhaps TRBD1 (6 bases). Germline V gives CDR1 SGHTA, CDR2 FQGNSA. V shed 4 bases and J shed 9 bases, with 19 bases lying between them. There are 16 residues in the CDR3. The CDR3 DNA is TGTGCCAGCAGCTCCCCCGTTCAAAGGGGGATTTCACCCCTCCACTTT. Protein sequence: CASSSPVQRGISPLHF.

V gene TRBV7-9 combines with J gene TRBJ2-7; 9 bases fit TRBD1. V lost 4 bases to trimming and J lost 6 bases; unmatched junction nucleotides: 7. This CDR3 is 14 amino acids long. Germline V gene lookup returns CDR1 SEHNR and CDR2 FQNEAQ (reference sequence). Here the CDR3 reads CASSSGQGIREQYF. DNA for the CDR3: TGTGCCAGCAGCTCGGGACAGGGAATCCGCGAGCAGTACTTC.

This sequence joins TRBV4-2 and TRBJ2-5, with TRBD1 matching over 8 bases. V lost 5 bases to trimming and J lost 2 bases; unmatched junction nucleotides: 7. The CDR3 is 15 amino acids. CDR1 is LGHNA, CDR2 YNFKEQ, per germline. The CDR3: CASSYVRDRQETQYF. CDR3 DNA sequence: TGTGCCAGCAGCTACGTCCGGGACAGGCAAGAGACCCAGTACTTC.

The V and J genes are TRBV6-6 and TRBJ2-3; no clear D. The V and J ends lost 2 bases and 5 bases respectively, with 14 bases between them. The germline V gene encodes CDR1 MNHNY and CDR2 SVGAGI (reference sequence). The CDR3 loop spans 15 amino acids. In DNA, the CDR3 is TGTGCCAGCAGTTACAGGCCTCTGCGGAGAGATACGCAGTATTTT. Translation: CASSYRPLRRDTQYF.